These T cell receptor beta chains were read from a single sample in a study of blood T cell repertoires in COVID-19. Produced via immunoSEQ multiplex PCR; TCRdb's table is partial and in-frame only. Of over 85,000 clones in the sample, 84% are singletons; the top ten hold about 10%. The sample comprised peripheral blood. These receptors all stem from a man aged 35 to 55 with active or convalescent COVID-19. Each CDR3 is given without its conserved first and last residue.

v_gene: TRBV4-2
CDR3aa: ASSPSGGAKDTQY

v_gene: TRBV11-1
CDR3aa: ASSFRHQDKQY

v_gene: TRBV9
CDR3aa: ASSPREGTGNTIY

v_gene: TRBV7-9
CDR3aa: ASSLGLTGNTEAF

v_gene: TRBV19
CDR3aa: ASSIDQVNTEAF

v_gene: TRBV7-9
CDR3aa: ASSYWRGDVSSYNEQF

v_gene: TRBV3-1/TRBV3-2
CDR3aa: ASSQGTGMGPQH

v_gene: TRBV20-1
CDR3aa: SASLQTSGGPYEQY

v_gene: TRBV18
CDR3aa: ASSPPGQGGGEQY

v_gene: TRBV19
CDR3aa: ASSIFGAAVGNTEAF

v_gene: TRBV7-2
CDR3aa: ASSLAPGGGQETQY

v_gene: TRBV19
CDR3aa: ASTGHGFGYT

v_gene: TRBV29-1
CDR3aa: SAILTGVGKLF

v_gene: TRBV5-6
CDR3aa: ASSPTLPSRDEQY

v_gene: TRBV19
CDR3aa: ASRVGTASYEQY

v_gene: TRBV10-1
CDR3aa: ASSVQLNTGELF

v_gene: TRBV7-9
CDR3aa: ASSLAGVNYGYT

v_gene: TRBV9
CDR3aa: ASSKNPTGLETQY

v_gene: TRBV9
CDR3aa: ASSVYGTGQDGYT

v_gene: TRBV5-1
CDR3aa: ASSFSSHLPLNYGYT

v_gene: TRBV9
CDR3aa: ASSLAGTGDSPLH

v_gene: TRBV3-1/TRBV3-2
CDR3aa: ASSWGRAQFSYNEQF

v_gene: TRBV30
CDR3aa: AWSVRVGTSTDTQY

v_gene: TRBV7-2
CDR3aa: ASSSGGASYEQY

v_gene: TRBV6-1
CDR3aa: ASSEPPFAPHYSGANVLT

v_gene: TRBV11-3
CDR3aa: ASSFRQGNSYEQY

v_gene: TRBV5-1
CDR3aa: ASSNLIGTGNEKLF

v_gene: TRBV30
CDR3aa: AWSHGLGRGEKLF

v_gene: TRBV7-2
CDR3aa: ASSTRSGGVYNEQF

v_gene: TRBV7-3
CDR3aa: ASSQRQIRQGSTEAF

v_gene: TRBV30
CDR3aa: AWAHYTGELF

v_gene: TRBV12-3/TRBV12-4
CDR3aa: ASSLEGDEPQH

v_gene: TRBV9
CDR3aa: ASSVQGLFEEKLF

v_gene: TRBV3-1/TRBV3-2
CDR3aa: ASSQETTRVQAF

v_gene: TRBV18
CDR3aa: ASSTIQGSHYGYT

v_gene: TRBV30
CDR3aa: AWTSGTGSYTQY

v_gene: TRBV10-3
CDR3aa: AVLSGQGAASGYT

v_gene: TRBV15
CDR3aa: ATSSEPSSTDTQY

v_gene: TRBV6-5
CDR3aa: ASTRGGAETQY

v_gene: TRBV19
CDR3aa: ASSFLSAVSQETQY